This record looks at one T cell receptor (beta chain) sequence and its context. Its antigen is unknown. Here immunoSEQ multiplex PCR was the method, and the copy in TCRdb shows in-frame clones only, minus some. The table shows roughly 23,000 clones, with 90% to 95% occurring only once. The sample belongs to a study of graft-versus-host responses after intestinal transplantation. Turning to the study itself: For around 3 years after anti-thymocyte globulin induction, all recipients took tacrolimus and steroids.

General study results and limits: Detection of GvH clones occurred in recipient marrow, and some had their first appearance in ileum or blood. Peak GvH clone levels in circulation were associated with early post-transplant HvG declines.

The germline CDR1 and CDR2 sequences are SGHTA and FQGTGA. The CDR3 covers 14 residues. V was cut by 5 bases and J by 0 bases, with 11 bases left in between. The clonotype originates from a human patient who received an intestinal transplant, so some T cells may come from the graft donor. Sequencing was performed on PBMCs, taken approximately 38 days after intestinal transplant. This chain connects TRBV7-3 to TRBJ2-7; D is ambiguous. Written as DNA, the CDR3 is TGTGCCAGCAGCGGATACATTGGCTCCTACGAGCAGTACTTC. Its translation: CASSGYIGSYEQYF.